This T cell receptor beta chain derives from a study of Ad26.COV2.S vaccination and SARS-CoV-2 variants. Study-wide background: Within the COV1001 Ad26.COV2.S trial arm, the donor was enrolled. In the study, Ad26.COV2.S was injected intramuscularly once, or twice 56 days apart. Points from the study as a whole: Assessments of TCR breadth and depth may have underestimated the total T cell responses.

In germline, CDR1 is MNHEY, CDR2 SMNVEV (reference sequence). V shed 4 bases and J shed 7 bases, with 16 bases lying between them. The CDR3 runs 15 residues. A remark on this clone: As yet, its antigen is unknown.

Treatment described: 15 to 20 received Ad26.COV2.S at low or high dose, single or two shots; about 5 received placebo; per-sample allocation not given. After the first vaccine or placebo injection, samples were drawn on day 63. The repertoire was sequenced with immunoSEQ multiplex PCR; TCRdb's copy has only in-frame clones and lacks some. The sample lists some 460,000 clones, about 89% occurring once. The rearrangement joins TRBV27 to TRBJ2-2; D possibly corresponds to TRBD2 (6 bases). The starting material was peripheral blood, obtained in a trial of Ad26.COV2.S vaccine versus placebo. The clonotype originates from a person between 18 and 65 years old who received the Ad26.COV2.S COVID-19 vaccine or a placebo. CDR3 in amino acids: CASSSSGTGYGELFF. CDR3 DNA: TGTGCCAGCAGTTCCTCCGGGACTGGATACGGGGAGCTGTTTTTT.